The clone carrying this T cell receptor beta chain was observed many times. These data come from a study of T-cell reconstitution after alpha-beta-depleted transplantation in children. With 6 bases removed from V and 4 bases from J, the gap between germline ends came to 20 bases. Germline CDR1 SGHRS, CDR2 YFSETQ. The CDR3 totals 15 residues. Preparation of the TCRbeta library involved a method that used unique molecular identifiers. Using its own MiXCR run on the PCR reads, TCRdb lists one record per CDR3 protein. Here the sample spans hundreds of thousands of distinct CDR3 sequences, approximately 12% being singletons.

The starting material was PBMCs from the stem cell graft donor, obtained from the stem cell graft. This chain joins TRBV5-1 and TRBJ2-7; weak D call: TRBD1 (5 bases). This receptor was identified in a human donor who donated a stem cell graft to a child with acute lymphoblastic leukemia. The CDR3 DNA reads as TGCGCCAGCACCCCTTTAGGGGCAGCTACGTACGAGCAGTACTTC. Its protein product is CASTPLGAATYEQYF.